A single sample gave rise to the 12 T cell receptor beta chains below, sequenced in a study of CD8 T cells in Susac syndrome. Reverse transcription used roughly 0.45 to 1 ug RNA and random hexamers. MiXCR, applied by TCRdb to the immunoSEQ multiplex PCR reads, yields one record per CDR3 protein. The sample has roughly 150,000 distinct CDR3 sequences; roughly 95% are singletons. Sequenced sample: CD4+ T cells from PBMCs. These receptors were taken from a human donor with Susac syndrome.

This clonotype occurred a few times. The chain employs TRBV6-2 or TRBV6-3 and TRBJ2-3; possibly TRBD2 for D (5 bases). The germline gives CDR1 MNHEY, CDR2 SVGEGT. The CDR3 runs to 11 residues. V lost 8 bases and J 6 bases, leaving 9 bases between the germline ends. DNA for the CDR3: TGTGCCAGCCGGACGGGGGATACGCAGTATTTT. Translated: CASRTGDTQYF.

The chain employs TRBV12-3 or TRBV12-4 and TRBJ1-2; 8 nucleotides match TRBD1. This CDR3 has 13 amino acids. With 5 bases clipped from V and 7 bases from J, the junction kept 6 bases outside the gene matches. The CDR3 DNA sequence: TGTGCCAGCAGTCTCGGGACAGGCCTTGGCTACACCTTC. Translation: CASSLGTGLGYTF.

In DNA form, the CDR3 reads TGCAGTGCTACACCCCTCCCCGGGACAGGGTACGGCAATGAGCAGTTCTTC. Encoded protein: CSATPLPGTGYGNEQFF. The gene calls are TRBV20-1 and TRBJ2-1; TRBD1 matches 9 bases. Germline assignment: CDR1 DFQATT and CDR2 SNEGSKA (reference sequence). The CDR3 has 17 residues. V lost 4 bases, J lost 6 bases, and 16 bases stayed unmatched.

The chain uses TRBV12-3 or TRBV12-4 and TRBJ1-5; D gene uncertain. V was trimmed by 5 bases and J by 0 bases, leaving 14 bases between them. The CDR3 is 16 residues long. DNA for the CDR3: TGTGCCAGCAGTCCCACTGGACTGTATAGCAATCAGCCCCAGCATTTT. It codes for CASSPTGLYSNQPQHF.

This chain joins TRBV3-1 and TRBJ1-4; no clear D. The germline V gene encodes CDR1 LGHDT and CDR2 YNNKEL (reference sequence). This CDR3 has 11 amino acids. The V end lost 5 bases, the J end lost 4 bases, and 2 bases lay between the germline ends. This CDR3 is CASSNNEKLFF. The CDR3 DNA reads as TGTGCCAGCAGCAATAATGAAAAACTGTTTTTT.

This rearrangement joins TRBV20-1 to TRBJ2-5; 7 bases agree with TRBD2. V lost 2 bases to trimming and J lost 2 bases; unmatched junction nucleotides: 26. Germline loops: CDR1 DFQATT, CDR2 SNEGSKA (reference sequence). The CDR3 is made up of 21 amino acids. In DNA form, the CDR3 reads TGCAGTGCTAGACATCTTCAGGGTCGTCCCGAGACTAGCACAATACAAGAGACCCAGTACTTC. Translating it yields CSARHLQGRPETSTIQETQYF.

The chain joins TRBV7-9 to TRBJ2-1; weak D call: TRBD1 (6 bases). CDR3 length: 16 residues. The germline V gene encodes CDR1 SEHNR and CDR2 FQNEAQ (reference sequence). V shed 2 bases and J shed 1 base, with 12 bases lying between them. CDR3 region: CASSLHQGISYNEQFF. CDR3 coding DNA: TGTGCCAGCAGCTTACACCAGGGGATTTCCTACAATGAGCAGTTCTTC.

The V call is TRBV6-5, the J call TRBJ2-5; D might be TRBD2 (5 bases). CDR1 is MNHEY, CDR2 SVGAGI, per germline. The CDR3 consists of 11 residues. The V end was cut by 7 bases, the J end by 9 bases, with 12 bases between. CDR3 nucleotide sequence: TGTGCCAGCACGACAAAGGGAGCCCAGTACTTC. It encodes CASTTKGAQYF.

V and J are TRBV7-9 and TRBJ1-6; D is unclear. The CDR3 runs 14 residues. Germline CDR1 SEHNR, CDR2 FQNEAQ (reference sequence). V dropped 3 bases and J dropped 9 bases, with 12 bases sitting between them. The CDR3 reads CASSFVTPASPLHF. The CDR3 nucleotides read TGTGCCAGCAGCTTTGTGACACCAGCTTCACCCCTCCACTTT.

DNA for the CDR3: TGTGCCAGCAGCCAAGGTGAGGGGGGACAACGAGCTTTCTTT. This translates into CASSQGEGGQRAFF. The V call is TRBV3-1, the J call TRBJ1-1; D is possibly TRBD1 (6 bases). CDR3 length equals 14 residues. The V and J ends lost 1 base and 10 bases respectively, with 16 bases between them. Germline-derived CDR1 and CDR2 are LGHDT and YNNKEL (reference sequence).

The chain joins TRBV12-3 or TRBV12-4 to TRBJ2-7, with unresolved D. The CDR3 consists of 11 residues. Trimming pared 3 bases from V and 6 bases from J, leaving 6 bases between. The CDR3 is CASSFAGEQYF. Written as DNA, the CDR3 is TGTGCCAGCAGTTTCGCTGGCGAGCAGTACTTC.

This clonotype came up a few times. The chain links TRBV3-1 to TRBJ1-5, with D uncertain. This CDR3 has 14 residues. The germline V gene has CDR1 LGHDT and CDR2 YNNKEL (reference sequence). Deletions cut 4 bases from V and 0 bases from J, with 7 bases between. Here the CDR3 DNA reads TGTGCCAGCAGCCTCCAGAATAGCAATCAGCCCCAGCATTTT. It encodes CASSLQNSNQPQHF.